This record concerns one T cell receptor (beta chain) sequence. The antigen remains undetermined. The length of the CDR3 is 15 residues. Between the trimmed V and J ends, which lost 4 bases and 0 bases, there was a span of 11 bases. The germline gives CDR1 SGHTA, CDR2 FQGTGA. Time point here: pre-treatment sample, taken before nivolumab and TIL therapy. Most excised metastases sampled were pleural nodules or supraclavicular lymph nodes. Patients then received nivolumab; progressors got lymphodepletion, TIL and IL-2. Adults with stage 4 NSCLC were enrolled in a phase I trial. This was the immunoSEQ v3 assay. Using immunoSEQ multiplex PCR, the repertoire was profiled, and TCRdb retains in-frame clones only, with some absent. The repertoire has approximately 97,000 clones, around 71% of them found once; the top ten carry 9.5% to 12%. This record comes from a study of TIL therapy for anti-PD-1-resistant metastatic lung cancer. At the level of the study: Tumors had a median PD-L1 proportion score of less than 6.5%.

General study findings and limits: Many TIL product clones were absent from baseline tumor, suggesting clonal contraction.

V is TRBV7-3 and J is TRBJ2-3, with D perhaps being TRBD1 or TRBD2 (6 bases each). This sample comprised tumor tissue, obtained at baseline. This TCR derives from a person aged 25 to 80 with non-small cell lung cancer. CDR3 nucleotides: TGTGCCAGCAGCTCCCTAGGGGGGAGCACAGATACGCAGTATTTT. It specifies CASSSLGGSTDTQYF. The full variable domain, its missing parts supplied by reference TRBV7-3 and TRBJ2-3, is GAGVSQTPSNKVTEKGKYVELRCDPISGHTALYWYRQSLGQGPEFLIYFQGTGAADDSGLPNDRFFAVRPEGSVSTLKIQRTERGDSAVYLCASSSLGGSTDTQYFGPGTRLTVL.